A single sample is the source of the 12 T cell receptor beta chains below, sequenced in a study of T cell responses to AZD1222 COVID-19 vaccine (dated by TCRdb to about 2021). The library was made by the immunoSEQ multiplex PCR assay. Imported from immuneACCESS, the table was reduced by TCRdb to in-frame sequences with V and J called. These copies leave out some clones; in studies compared against another copy, an unresolved V gene accounts for under half, and the cause of the remainder is not known. Here the sample has about 140,000 clones; 89% occur a single time. The top ten constitute more than 2.5% of the sample. Read against the paper, the sample's time point label means: baseline before first vaccination. Sequences were derived from peripheral blood, sampled on day 0 of AZD1222 vaccination. Receptor source: an adult in good health.

The chain couples TRBV6-5 to TRBJ1-2, with D possibly being TRBD1 (5 bases). Trimming removed 7 bases from V and 8 bases from J, with 14 bases in between. The CDR3 runs to 12 residues. Germline V gene sequence: CDR1 MNHEY, CDR2 SVGAGI. The CDR3 DNA reads as TGTGCCAGCACACAATACGGGGGAGGCTACACCTTC. Its protein product is CASTQYGGGYTF.

The chain carries TRBV6-5 and TRBJ1-2, with D perhaps TRBD1 (5 bases). CDR1 and CDR2 from the germline V gene are MNHEY and SVGAGI. The CDR3 runs 14 residues. The ends were cut back, 6 bases at V and 0 bases at J, with 11 bases in the middle. The CDR3 coding sequence is TGTGCCAGCAGGGGGGGTACAACTAACTATGGCTACACCTTC. This encodes CASRGGTTNYGYTF.

This clone was detected a few times. V usage is TRBV11-2 and J usage is TRBJ2-3; D is uncertain. The germline V gene has CDR1 SGHAT and CDR2 FQNNGV. The V and J ends lost 4 bases and 2 bases respectively, with 1 base between them. The CDR3 loop spans 11 amino acids. CDR3 sequence reads: CASSSTDTQYF. The CDR3 DNA follows: TGTGCCAGCAGCTCCACAGATACGCAGTATTTT.

The rearrangement links TRBV5-4 to TRBJ2-4; perhaps D is TRBD1 or TRBD2 (5 bases each). The ends were cut back, 4 bases at V and 6 bases at J, with 11 bases in the middle. The CDR3 is 13 amino acids. Germline V gene data show CDR1 as SGHNT and CDR2 as YYREEE (reference sequence). In DNA form, the CDR3 reads TGTGCCAGCAGCCCCCGGGACGTAAACATTCAGTACTTC. It yields the protein CASSPRDVNIQYF.

The chain links TRBV7-2 to TRBJ2-5, with TRBD1 identical over 10 bases. With 2 bases clipped from V and 4 bases from J, the junction kept 4 bases outside the gene matches. Germline-derived CDR1 and CDR2 are SGHTA and FQGNSA. This CDR3 region has 15 residues. CDR3 in DNA: TGTGCCAGCAGCTTACGACAGGGGGCGCGAGAGACCCAGTACTTC. As protein: CASSLRQGARETQYF. The entire variable domain, with the rest obtained from reference TRBV7-2 and TRBJ2-5, is as follows: GAGVSQSPSNKVTEKGKDVELRCDPISGHTALYWYRQSLGQGLEFLIYFQGNSAPDKSGLPSDRFSAERTGGSVSTLTIQRTQQEDSAVYLCASSLRQGARETQYFGPGTRLLVL.

This clone occurred once. CDR3 in DNA: TGTGCCAGCAGCCAAGCCCAGGGCGGGTCATATCAGCCCCAGCATTTT. This encodes CASSQAQGGSYQPQHF. This chain connects TRBV4-2 to TRBJ1-5; tentatively, D is TRBD1 (5 bases). Germline assignment: CDR1 LGHNA and CDR2 YNFKEQ. With 1 base removed from V and 5 bases from J, the gap between germline ends came to 15 bases. The CDR3 consists of 16 residues.

Concerning this clone itself: Other DNA sequences in the sample encode the same CDR3. The CDR3 DNA is TGTGCCAGCAGCCAAGGAGACAGGGTCGGCTACGAGCAGTACTTC. This translates into CASSQGDRVGYEQYF. V gene TRBV4-2 combines with J gene TRBJ2-7, with 7 bases lining up with TRBD1. CDR3 length: 15 residues. Germline V lookup: CDR1 LGHNA, CDR2 YNFKEQ. The V gene end was trimmed by 1 base and the J gene end by 3 bases; junction bases not matched to a gene: 6.

This clone was seen just once. The rearrangement uses TRBV20-1 and TRBJ2-1; no firm D call. The CDR3 is 11 residues long. The germline gives CDR1 DFQATT, CDR2 SNEGSKA (reference sequence). V was pared by 5 bases and J by 10 bases, with 12 bases between. The CDR3 sequence is CSAGRVGEQFF. The CDR3 DNA reads as TGCAGTGCTGGTAGGGTCGGGGAGCAGTTCTTC.

The rearrangement links TRBV4-3 to TRBJ1-1, with TRBD1 as a possible D gene (5 bases). The CDR3 sequence is 15 residues long. The germline V gene encodes CDR1 LGHNA and CDR2 YSLEER. Trimming pared 0 bases from V and 5 bases from J, leaving 13 bases between. The CDR3, as DNA: TGCGCCAGCAGCCAAGATCGGCAGGGAGGAACTGAAGCTTTCTTT. Protein sequence: CASSQDRQGGTEAFF.

The chain is built from TRBV19 and TRBJ2-7, with 7 nucleotides matching TRBD1. With 5 bases clipped from V and 5 bases from J, the junction kept 12 bases outside the gene matches. The germline V gene encodes CDR1 LNHDA and CDR2 SQIVND (reference sequence). The CDR3 covers 15 residues. Written as DNA, the CDR3 is TGTGCCAGTAGTCCCCGACAGGGAATAGTCGACGAGCAGTACTTC. Amino acids: CASSPRQGIVDEQYF.

The gene calls are TRBV7-6 and TRBJ1-6, with D possibly matching TRBD1 (5 bases). Trimming removed 2 bases at V and 10 bases at J, with 12 bases between. Per the germline V gene, CDR1 is SGHVS and CDR2 is FNYEAQ. The CDR3 totals 14 residues. The CDR3 loop reads CASSLQGRRSPLHF. Written as DNA, the CDR3 is TGTGCCAGCAGCTTACAGGGTAGGCGGTCACCCCTCCACTTT. Drawing the rest from reference TRBV7-6 and TRBJ1-6, the complete variable domain is GAGVSQSPRYKVTKRGQDVALRCDPISGHVSLYWYRQALGQGPEFLTYFNYEAQQDKSGLPNDRFSAERPEGSISTLTIQRTEQRDSAMYRCASSLQGRRSPLHFGNGTRLTVT.

This rearrangement joins TRBV7-9 to TRBJ1-2; a weak D match, TRBD1 (6 bases). CDR1 and CDR2 from the germline V gene are SEHNR and FQNEAQ (reference sequence). The V end lost 6 bases, the J end lost 4 bases, and 15 bases lay between the germline ends. This CDR3 is 14 amino acids long. The CDR3 loop reads CASRGGERAYGYTF. In DNA, the CDR3 is TGTGCCAGCAGAGGGGGGGAGCGAGCCTATGGCTACACCTTC. The complete variable domain, with remaining parts taken from reference TRBV7-9 and TRBJ1-2, reads DTGVSQNPRHKITKRGQNVTFRCDPISEHNRLYWYRQTLGQGPEFLTYFQNEAQLEKSRLLSDRFSAERPKGSFSTLEIQRTEQGDSAMYLCASRGGERAYGYTFGSGTRLTVV.